This T cell receptor (beta chain) emerged from a study of blood T cells in healthy people across ages. A second PCR, run for about 7 to 12 cycles, used a sample-barcoded 5' primer plus a J-beta primer mix. TCRdb recomputed calls from the 5' RACE reads with MiXCR, one row per CDR3 protein. This sample has around 780,000 distinct CDR3 sequences, with around three fifths found just once. CDR1 and CDR2 (germline): SGHDN, FVKESK. Trimming stripped 4 bases from V and 7 bases from J, with 7 bases between. The CDR3 extends over 12 amino acids. Details on this clonotype: Antigen unknown.

Overall study results and limits: The CMV status of each donor remained undetermined, and this could have confounded shifts in expanded clonotypes. Because sorting was not performed, PBMCs prevented conclusive naive versus antigen-experienced comparison.

Per-sample yields of isolated PBMCs were at least 7 million. V gene TRBV14 combines with J gene TRBJ2-2; D unresolved. This receptor was identified in a man in his forties in good health. Sequences were obtained from blood. This CDR3 is CASSPAGGELFF. The CDR3 DNA sequence: TGTGCCAGCAGCCCAGCAGGCGGGGAGCTGTTTTTT.